Described below is a single TCR beta chain sequence and its context. Its specific antigen is unknown. Base qualities are not at hand, and no much larger clone is one base apart. These data originate in a study of CD8+CD57+ T cells in acquired aplastic anemia (dated by TCRdb to the late 2010s). Background on the whole study: A mean of around 3 ug of DNA, ranging from about 0.19 to 27.4 ug, was extracted from sorted CD4+ and CD8+ cells. A CD8+CD57+ expansion meant a frequency higher than the mean frequency seen in healthy subjects.

What the authors observed across the whole study: No significant difference in CD8+ Simpson's diversity was found between patients and healthy controls (P=0.060). Fewer than 30 CD8+ CDR3 sequences were found in both patients and controls but appeared to be highly expressed in patients and within the immunodominant clones of the patients.

Flow cytometry had shown CD8+CD57+ cell expansion in the patients selected for sequencing. All patients had severe acquired aplastic anemia diagnosed by International Study of Aplastic Anemia and Agranulocytosis and Camitta criteria. Patients had received no therapy at the time of blood sampling. In the study, sorted CD4+ and CD8+ blood T cells from patients with severe aplastic anemia and from healthy subjects underwent deep sequencing of TCR repertoires. In the USA, patient enrollment took place under clinicaltrials.gov protocols 00001620, 01623167, 00001397, 00071045, 00081523 and 00961064. Ficoll-Paque density gradient centrifugation was used to isolate peripheral blood mononuclear cells. Before DNA extraction, CD4+ and CD8+ T cells were sorted with FACS or magnetic beads. Trimming takes 3 bases off V and 2 bases off J; junction bases not matched to a gene: 5. Including the terminal cysteine and phenylalanine, the CDR3 comprises 16 residues. The only DNA kept is the CDR3, 48 bases in frame from the first base. The germline V gene sets CDR1 to LGHNT and CDR2 to FRNRAP.

TCR beta VDJ combination and CDR3 sequence profiling used genomic DNA as the template. An Illumina HiSeq 2000 was used for TCR repertoire sequencing. Under the source paper's analysis protocol: TRBV/TRBJ rearrangement plots, CDR3 size and DJ length profiles, and Simpson's diversity index were used to evaluate the repertoires. The immunodominant clone was defined as the most abundant DNA sequence in deep sequencing data. CDR3 amino acid sequences were screened for sharing across subjects and compared with published repertoires and the VDJdb database. Through fastp at Q25 and MiXCR, TCRdb rebuilt clones from the public reads, retaining in-frame beta chains. Identical CDR3 protein sequences are pooled into one entry, listed with their most common genes and DNA. TCRdb, rather than the study authors, made the V and J calls. The sample table holds a few hundred thousand distinct CDR3 sequences, of which approximately 33% were seen once. The top ten constitute around 0.82% of the sample.

The TCR sequence derives from a human donor with aplastic anemia. The sequence joins TRBV12-5 to TRBJ2-3, with TRBD2 identical over 10 junction bases. Sequenced: sorted CD4+, CD8+, or CD8+CD57+ T cells (not recorded which) from PBMCs. The DNA reads TGTGCTAGTGGTTTAGACGGACTAGCGGACACAGATACGCAGTATTTT. Its translation reads: CASGLDGLADTDTQYF.